Below are 6 T cell receptor beta chains sequenced from a single sample in a study of cytomegalovirus exposure and HLA in healthy donors. The PCR employed 60 Vbeta primers together with 13 Jbeta primers. Produced via immunoSEQ multiplex PCR; TCRdb's table is partial and in-frame only. The sample consists of around 190,000 clones, around 77% of them appearing once. Sequenced input: PBMCs. The receptors stem from a man aged 60 to 75 in good health and CMV-seronegative.

The CDR3 nucleotides are TGCGCCAGCAGCCAAGTAGCGGGCCTGGGCCCTGTAAACACCGGGGAGCTGTTTTTT. It is translated as CASSQVAGLGPVNTGELFF. This chain connects TRBV4-1 to TRBJ2-2, with TRBD2 identical over 7 bases. The CDR3 runs 19 residues. V was pared by 1 base and J by 2 bases, with 13 bases of the junction left unmatched. Germline CDR1 and CDR2: MGHRA and YSYEKL.

The rearrangement joins TRBV21-1 to TRBJ1-4; the table assigns TRBD1, which was not confirmed against the DNA. TRBV21-1 is a pseudogene. This CDR3 has 15 amino acids. CDR3 residues: CASSKIRGRDEKLFF. The CDR3 bases are TGTGCCAGCAGCAAAATCAGGGGCCGGGATGAAAAACTGTTTTTT.

In DNA form, the CDR3 reads TGTGCCAGCAGTTTGGTCCCTAACTTGAACACTGAAGCTTTCTTT. It specifies CASSLVPNLNTEAFF. The rearrangement joins TRBV28 to TRBJ1-1; D remains unclear. V gave up 3 bases and J gave up 0 bases, with 11 bases separating them. CDR1 and CDR2 from the germline V gene are MDHEN and SYDVKM. The CDR3 loop spans 15 amino acids.

This clone has only one observation. The V call is TRBV7-2, the J call TRBJ2-7; maybe TRBD1 (5 bases). Germline V gene data show CDR1 as SGHTA and CDR2 as FQGNSA. The V and J ends lost 5 bases and 5 bases respectively, with 7 bases between them. The CDR3 length is 11 residues. The CDR3 bases are TGTGCCAGCAGCCCCAGGGACGAGCAGTACTTC. Its translation is CASSPRDEQYF.

V usage is TRBV19 and J usage is TRBJ1-3; maybe TRBD1 (5 bases). CDR1 is LNHDA, CDR2 SQIVND, per germline (reference sequence). The ends were cut back, 8 bases at V and 0 bases at J, with 11 bases in the middle. This CDR3 contains 14 residues. CDR3 sequence: CASRPGVSGNTIYF. Written as DNA, the CDR3 is TGTGCCAGTCGTCCGGGGGTCTCTGGAAACACCATATATTTT.

J is TRBJ1-1 and V is TRBV4-3, with D possibly matching TRBD1 (6 bases). The CDR3 has 13 residues. Germline CDR1 and CDR2: LGHNA and YSLEER. The V end lost 4 bases, the J end lost 8 bases, and 14 bases lay between the germline ends. CDR3 in amino acids: CASSLTTGTEAFF. The CDR3 nucleotides are TGCGCCAGCAGCCTGACGACGGGGACAGAAGCTTTCTTT.